The 27 T cell receptor beta chains presented below share a single source sample, sequenced in a study of blood T cell repertoires in COVID-19. Method: immunoSEQ multiplex PCR; TCRdb's copy keeps in-frame clones and lacks some. The sample has approximately 500,000 clones, 70% to 90% seen once. The material sequenced was peripheral blood. The receptor set was obtained from a woman between 50 and 59 years old with COVID-19, enrolled during active disease.

In nucleotides, the CDR3 is TGTGCCAGCAGTGACGACAGTGGCACAGATACGCAGTATTTT. Its translation is CASSDDSGTDTQYF. The V and J genes are TRBV2 and TRBJ2-3; D might be TRBD1 (5 bases). Germline lookup yields CDR1 SNHLY and CDR2 FYNNEI. This CDR3 comprises 14 residues. The ends were cut back, 3 bases at V and 1 base at J, with 8 bases in the middle.

The chain has TRBV19 and TRBJ2-3; 9 bases agree with TRBD2. Germline assignment: CDR1 LNHDA and CDR2 SQIVND (reference sequence). The CDR3 is 21 amino acids. Trimming at V came to 1 base and at J to 11 bases, leaving 28 bases not matched to a gene. This CDR3 reads CASSIVGGSREIAGAPGQQYF. CDR3 sequence (DNA): TGTGCCAGTAGTATAGTTGGCGGGTCGCGCGAAATAGCGGGGGCCCCCGGTCAGCAGTATTTT.

V and J are TRBV20-1 and TRBJ2-5, with 10 bases fitting TRBD2. The CDR3 is 15 amino acids. Germline V CDR1 and CDR2: DFQATT, SNEGSKA (reference sequence). Trimming cost V 3 bases and J 2 bases; bases outside gene matches: 6. The CDR3, as DNA: TGCAGTGCTAGTAGGAGCGGGGGGGCACAAGAGACCCAGTACTTC. The encoded protein is CSASRSGGAQETQYF.

The chain recombines TRBV5-1 with TRBJ2-1; 12 nucleotides align to TRBD2. Trimming removed 3 bases from V and 2 bases from J; junction bases left unmatched: 3. This CDR3 is 16 amino acids long. Per the germline V gene, CDR1 is SGHRS and CDR2 is YFSETQ. CDR3 nucleotide sequence: TGCGCCAGCAGCTCCGGACTAGCGGGAACCTACAATGAGCAGTTCTTC. Translating gives CASSSGLAGTYNEQFF.

The rearrangement joins TRBV18 to TRBJ1-2; D remains unclear. Per the germline V gene, CDR1 is KGHSH and CDR2 is LQKENI. Trimming took off 0 bases at V and 4 bases at J, with 9 bases between the two ends. This CDR3 spans 14 amino acids. The CDR3 DNA reads as TGTGCCAGCTCACCACCGTTGCAGATCTATGGCTACACCTTC. It specifies CASSPPLQIYGYTF.

The CDR3 protein is CASSLEAGGHTEAFF. The CDR3 coding sequence is TGCGCCAGCAGCTTGGAGGCAGGGGGGCACACTGAAGCTTTCTTT. The chain joins TRBV5-1 to TRBJ1-1; TRBD1 matches at 7 bases. CDR1 is SGHRS and CDR2 is YFSETQ in the germline V gene. CDR3 size: 15 residues. J gave up 3 bases and V 0 bases, and 5 bases lay outside the gene matches.

This rearrangement joins TRBV7-2 to TRBJ1-1; 7 nucleotides agree with TRBD1. This CDR3 contains 13 residues. Germline CDR1 is SGHTA and CDR2 is FQGNSA. The V gene end was trimmed by 5 bases and the J gene end by 5 bases; junction bases not matched to a gene: 5. The CDR3 here is CASSKGARTEAFF. The CDR3, as DNA: TGTGCCAGCAGCAAGGGGGCTAGAACTGAAGCTTTCTTT.

The chain is built from TRBV2 and TRBJ1-2; D remains ambiguous. This CDR3 is built from 14 residues. V lost 2 bases, J lost 6 bases, and 13 bases lay in between. Germline V lookup: CDR1 SNHLY, CDR2 FYNNEI. Here the CDR3 reads CASSERTSGDGYTF. The CDR3 DNA reads as TGTGCCAGCAGTGAAAGGACTTCGGGAGATGGCTACACCTTC.

This chain links TRBV4-2 with TRBJ2-5; no reliable D call. CDR1 is LGHNA, CDR2 YNFKEQ, per germline. CDR3 size: 14 residues. With 1 base removed from V and 5 bases from J, the gap between germline ends came to 11 bases. CDR3 region: CASSQVTARETQYF. The CDR3, as DNA: TGTGCCAGCAGCCAAGTGACTGCAAGGGAGACCCAGTACTTC.

The CDR3 DNA sequence: TGTGCCTGGAGGTCGCCCCCGGGGGTCACCGGGGAGCTGTTTTTT. Translated: CAWRSPPGVTGELFF. V is TRBV30 and J is TRBJ2-2; tentative D call: TRBD2 (6 bases). Looked up from germline, CDR1 is GTSNPN and CDR2 is SVGIG (reference sequence). There are 15 residues in the CDR3. V lost 3 bases, J lost 4 bases, and 15 bases lay in between.

This chain connects TRBV15 to TRBJ2-7; 11 bases are shared with TRBD2. Trimming removed 3 bases from V and 6 bases from J; junction bases left unmatched: 10. The CDR3 contains 16 residues. CDR1 and CDR2 (germline): LNHNV, YYDKDF (reference sequence). CDR3 sequence: CATSRGLAASGGEQYF. CDR3 nucleotide sequence: TGTGCCACCAGCAGGGGACTAGCGGCGTCTGGGGGCGAGCAGTACTTC.

This clone has a handful of counts. J is TRBJ1-6 and V is TRBV21-1; the table's D call TRBD1 went unverified against the DNA. TRBV21-1 is termed a pseudogene. The CDR3 contains 17 residues. The CDR3 DNA reads TGTGCCAGCAGCAATTACTATCACGGACAGGGGTTGCCACCCCTCCACTTT. This codes for CASSNYYHGQGLPPLHF.

The chain recombines TRBV27 with TRBJ2-1; TRBD2 matches 10 bases. The CDR3 loop spans 15 amino acids. The germline CDR1 and CDR2 sequences are MNHEY and SMNVEV (reference sequence). The V segment lost 5 bases and the J segment 9 bases; nucleotides outside the gene matches: 10. The CDR3 DNA sequence: TGTGCCAGCAGTCCCGTTAGCGGGGGGCAGGGTGAGCAGTTCTTC. Its protein product is CASSPVSGGQGEQFF.

The chain carries TRBV19 and TRBJ2-2; maybe TRBD2 (5 bases). The CDR3 is 14 residues long. The germline V gene encodes CDR1 LNHDA and CDR2 SQIVND (reference sequence). The V end was cut by 6 bases, the J end by 2 bases, with 10 bases between. The CDR3 bases are TGTGCCAGTAGAAGCACGGGAAACACCGGGGAGCTGTTTTTT. Protein product: CASRSTGNTGELFF.

The rearrangement joins TRBV6-5 to TRBJ2-7, with D maybe TRBD1 (6 bases). Trimming cost V 6 bases and J 6 bases, with 21 bases left between them. CDR1 MNHEY and CDR2 SVGAGI come from the germline V gene. This CDR3 spans 15 amino acids. The CDR3 spells CASSQATNRVVEQYF. In nucleotides, the CDR3 is TGTGCCAGCAGCCAGGCTACCAACAGGGTAGTCGAGCAGTACTTC.

This chain links TRBV7-3 with TRBJ2-1; tentative D call: TRBD1 (6 bases). Trimming left V 5 bases short and J 6 bases short, with 17 bases between. Germline-derived CDR1 and CDR2 are SGHTA and FQGTGA. CDR3 size: 15 residues. As DNA, the CDR3 is TGTGCCAGCAGCACAGAGCCCGGGACAAGCAATGAGCAGTTCTTC. Its protein product is CASSTEPGTSNEQFF.

The CDR3 sequence is CASRFEAGVEDTQYF. The CDR3 region has the DNA TGTGCCAGCCGATTCGAGGCGGGGGTGGAAGATACGCAGTATTTT. The V and J genes are TRBV6-5 and TRBJ2-3, with TRBD2 identical over 7 bases. Trimming at V came to 8 bases and at J to 5 bases, leaving 13 bases not matched to a gene. The CDR3 has 15 residues. The germline V gene encodes CDR1 MNHEY and CDR2 SVGAGI.

The chain combines TRBV4-1 with TRBJ2-7; possibly TRBD2 for D (6 bases). The CDR3 length is 14 residues. Germline lookup yields CDR1 MGHRA and CDR2 YSYEKL. Trimming pared 6 bases from V and 4 bases from J, leaving 16 bases between. CDR3 coding DNA: TGCGCCAGCAGTTATTCCCCGGCGGGGTACGAGCAGTACTTC. It encodes CASSYSPAGYEQYF.

This clone has just one count. This chain links TRBV5-1 with TRBJ2-1; possible D gene TRBD1, 6 bases. V gave up 3 bases and J gave up 13 bases, with 11 bases separating them. Germline CDR1 reads SGHRS; CDR2 reads YFSETQ. This CDR3 is 11 amino acids long. CDR3 protein: CASSSSGDQFF. For the CDR3, the DNA is TGCGCCAGCAGCTCCTCAGGGGATCAGTTCTTC.

This chain links TRBV13 with TRBJ2-1; TRBD1 might be the D (5 bases). V was trimmed by 1 base and J by 5 bases, leaving 15 bases between them. The CDR3 sequence is 16 residues long. CDR1 and CDR2 (germline): PRHDT, FYEKMQ (reference sequence). CDR3 sequence: CASSLAGGRRDNEQFF. The CDR3 DNA is TGTGCCAGCAGCTTAGCTGGTGGGCGCAGGGACAATGAGCAGTTCTTC.

The gene calls are TRBV19 and TRBJ2-2, with D possibly matching TRBD2 (5 bases). V gave up 0 bases and J gave up 7 bases, with 12 bases separating them. The CDR3 sequence is 15 residues long. Per the germline V gene, CDR1 is LNHDA and CDR2 is SQIVND (reference sequence). The CDR3 DNA reads as TGTGCCAGTAGTATAGATGTGAGGGTGGACGGGGAGCTGTTTTTT. Its protein product is CASSIDVRVDGELFF.

This clone showed up just once. This rearrangement joins TRBV5-4 to TRBJ1-2, with D unresolved. CDR1 is SGHNT, CDR2 YYREEE, per germline (reference sequence). Trimming removed 0 bases from V and 6 bases from J, with 9 bases in between. The CDR3 runs 13 residues. The CDR3 spells CASSLEGANGYTF. Written as DNA, the CDR3 is TGTGCCAGCAGCTTGGAGGGAGCAAATGGCTACACCTTC.

The V gene is TRBV6-5, the J gene TRBJ1-1, with D unclear. Trimming removed 10 bases at V and 8 bases at J, with 14 bases between. In germline, CDR1 is MNHEY, CDR2 SVGAGI. The CDR3 totals 11 residues. The CDR3 DNA reads TGTGCCACCAGACGGGAAGGGGAAGCTTTCTTT. This encodes CATRREGEAFF.

This clone was detected only once. The chain has TRBV24-1 and TRBJ1-2, with 12 bases that match TRBD1. Germline CDR1 reads KGHDR; CDR2 reads SFDVKD. This CDR3 comprises 15 residues. The ends lost 4 bases at V and 6 bases at J; junction bases unmatched: 5. CDR3 region: CATSDPGQGANGYTF. The CDR3 region has the DNA TGTGCCACCAGTGACCCGGGACAGGGGGCTAATGGCTACACCTTC.

CDR3: CASSQVTEGGYTF. DNA for the CDR3: TGCGCCAGCAGCCAAGTGACAGAAGGTGGCTACACCTTC. The chain carries TRBV4-1 and TRBJ1-2; possible D gene TRBD1, 5 bases. The CDR3 sequence is 13 residues long. Germline V gene data show CDR1 as MGHRA and CDR2 as YSYEKL. V lost 1 base to trimming and J lost 7 bases, with 10 bases between them.

The chain joins TRBV5-4 to TRBJ2-7; 12 bases are a match to TRBD2. V gave up 2 bases and J gave up 4 bases; unmatched junction bases: 7. Germline CDR1 is SGHNT and CDR2 is YYREEE (reference sequence). The CDR3 totals 16 residues. CDR3 coding DNA: TGTGCCAGCAGCTTTTTACTAGCGGGGGGACTTTACGAGCAGTACTTC. Translated: CASSFLLAGGLYEQYF. Looking up the rest from reference TRBV5-4 and TRBJ2-7 gives the full variable domain: ETGVTQSPTHLIKTRGQQVTLRCSSQSGHNTVSWYQQALGQGPQFIFQYYREEENGRGNFPPRFSGLQFPNYSSELNVNALELDDSALYLCASSFLLAGGLYEQYFGPGTRLTVT.

The J gene is TRBJ1-5, the V gene TRBV29-1, with a tentative D call TRBD1 (6 bases). This CDR3 has 14 residues. The germline V and J ends were trimmed by 5 bases and 3 bases, with 14 bases remaining between them. CDR1 SQVTM and CDR2 ANQGSEA come from the germline V gene. The CDR3 DNA sequence: TGCAGCGTTTTGGACAGAAGATCCAATCAGCCCCAGCATTTT. Protein product: CSVLDRRSNQPQHF.